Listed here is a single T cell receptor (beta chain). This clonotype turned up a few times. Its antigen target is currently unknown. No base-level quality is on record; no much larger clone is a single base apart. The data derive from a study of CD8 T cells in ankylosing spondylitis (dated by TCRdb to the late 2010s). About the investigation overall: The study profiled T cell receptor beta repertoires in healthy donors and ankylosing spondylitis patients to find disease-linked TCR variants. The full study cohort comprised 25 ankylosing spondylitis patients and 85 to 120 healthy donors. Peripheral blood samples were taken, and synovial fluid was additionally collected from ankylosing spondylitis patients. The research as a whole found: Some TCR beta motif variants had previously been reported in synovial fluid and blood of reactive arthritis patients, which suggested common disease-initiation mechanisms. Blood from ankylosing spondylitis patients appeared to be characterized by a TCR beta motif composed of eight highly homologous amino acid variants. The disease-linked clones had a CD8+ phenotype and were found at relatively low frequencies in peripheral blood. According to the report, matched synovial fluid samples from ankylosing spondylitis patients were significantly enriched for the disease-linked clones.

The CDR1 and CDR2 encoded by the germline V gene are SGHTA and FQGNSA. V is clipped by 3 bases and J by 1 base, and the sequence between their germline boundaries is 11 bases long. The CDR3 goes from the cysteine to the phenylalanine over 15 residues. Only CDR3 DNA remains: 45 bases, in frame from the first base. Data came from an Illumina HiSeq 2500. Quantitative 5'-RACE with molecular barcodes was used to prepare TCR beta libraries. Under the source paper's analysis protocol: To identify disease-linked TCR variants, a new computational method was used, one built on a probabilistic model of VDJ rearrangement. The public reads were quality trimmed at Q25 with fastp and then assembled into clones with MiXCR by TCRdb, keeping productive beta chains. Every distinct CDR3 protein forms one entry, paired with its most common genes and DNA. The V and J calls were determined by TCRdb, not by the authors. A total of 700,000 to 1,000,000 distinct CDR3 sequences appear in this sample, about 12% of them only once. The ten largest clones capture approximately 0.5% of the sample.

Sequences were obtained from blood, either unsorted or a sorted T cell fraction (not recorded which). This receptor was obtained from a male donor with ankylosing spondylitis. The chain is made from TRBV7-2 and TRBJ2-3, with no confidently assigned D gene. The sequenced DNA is TGTGCCAGCAGCTTCCTTGTGCGGCGCACAGATACGCAGTATTTT. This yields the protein CASSFLVRRTDTQYF.